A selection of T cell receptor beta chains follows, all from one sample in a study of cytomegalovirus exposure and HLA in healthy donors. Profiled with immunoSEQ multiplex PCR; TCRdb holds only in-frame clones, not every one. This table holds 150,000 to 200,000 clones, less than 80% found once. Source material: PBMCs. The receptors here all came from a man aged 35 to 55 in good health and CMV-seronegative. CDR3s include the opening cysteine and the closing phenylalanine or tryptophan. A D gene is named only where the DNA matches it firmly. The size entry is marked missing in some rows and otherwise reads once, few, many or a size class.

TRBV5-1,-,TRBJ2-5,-,CASSLENRVMETQYF,TGCGCCAGCAGCTTAGAAAACAGGGTAATGGAGACCCAGTACTTC
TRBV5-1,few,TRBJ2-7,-,CASSLQGEIYGEQYF,TGCGCCAGCAGCTTGCAGGGCGAAATTTACGGCGAGCAGTACTTC
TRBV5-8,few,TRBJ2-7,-,CASGGAQFYEQYF,TGTGCCAGCGGGGGGGCCCAATTTTACGAGCAGTACTTC
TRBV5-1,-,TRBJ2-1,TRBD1,CASSLDRVFYNEQFF,TGCGCCAGCAGCCTGGACAGGGTCTTTTACAATGAGCAGTTCTTC
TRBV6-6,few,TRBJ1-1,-,CASREGRFTEAFF,TGTGCCAGCAGGGAGGGGAGGTTCACTGAAGCTTTCTTT
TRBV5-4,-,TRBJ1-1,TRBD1,CASSPTGGFDTEAFF,TGTGCCAGCAGCCCCACAGGGGGTTTCGACACTGAAGCTTTCTTT
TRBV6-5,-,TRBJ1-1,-,CASSFGQRLSTEAFF,TGTGCCAGCAGTTTCGGACAGCGATTGAGCACTGAAGCTTTCTTT
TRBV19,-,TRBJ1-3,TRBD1,CASSVGQTNSGNTIYF,TGTGCCAGTAGTGTGGGACAGACAAACTCTGGAAACACCATATATTTT
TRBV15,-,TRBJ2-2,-,CATSRGIFDRPKAGELFF,TGTGCCACCAGCAGGGGCATTTTCGACAGACCGAAGGCCGGGGAGCTGTTTTTT
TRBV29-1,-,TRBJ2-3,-,CSVTTGTDTQYF,TGCAGCGTCACCACAGGCACAGATACGCAGTATTTT
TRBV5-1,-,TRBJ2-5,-,CASSPLAGSNGETQYF,TGCGCCAGCAGCCCGTTAGCTGGGAGTAACGGAGAGACCCAGTACTTC
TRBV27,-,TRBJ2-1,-,CASSSGVGTYNEQFF,TGTGCCAGCAGTTCCGGGGTGGGGACCTACAATGAGCAGTTCTTC
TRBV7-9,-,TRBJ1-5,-,CASKPLTQGFSNQPQHF,TGTGCCAGCAAGCCTCTCACACAGGGTTTCAGCAATCAGCCCCAGCATTTT
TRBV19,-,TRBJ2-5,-,CASRPLGGVQETQYF,TGTGCCAGTAGACCTCTAGGGGGGGTCCAAGAGACCCAGTACTTC
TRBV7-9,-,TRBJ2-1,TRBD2,CASSPGLADNEQFF,TGTGCCAGCAGCCCGGGACTAGCGGACAATGAGCAGTTCTTC
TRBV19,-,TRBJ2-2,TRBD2,CASSIVSGKVPNTGELFF,TGTGCCAGTAGTATAGTGAGCGGGAAGGTTCCGAACACCGGGGAGCTGTTTTTT
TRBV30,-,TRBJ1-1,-,CAWSRRGGMNTEAFF,TGTGCCTGGAGTCGTCGGGGGGGAATGAACACTGAAGCTTTCTTT
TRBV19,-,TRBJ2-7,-,CAWVGRARDEQYF,TGTGCCTGGGTTGGCAGGGCAAGAGACGAGCAGTACTTC
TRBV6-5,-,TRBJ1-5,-,CASRTTENSNQPQHF,TGTGCCAGCAGAACGACGGAGAATAGCAATCAGCCCCAGCATTTT
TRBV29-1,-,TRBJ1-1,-,CSVPSNPAGLLTEAFF,TGCAGCGTCCCTTCCAATCCGGCAGGGTTGTTGACTGAAGCTTTCTTT
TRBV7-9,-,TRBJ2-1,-,CSSSLGASLDDEQFF,TGTTCCAGCAGCTTAGGCGCTAGCCTCGACGATGAGCAGTTCTTC
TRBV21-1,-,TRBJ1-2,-,CAGSRLPRRLCGYTF,TGTGCCGGCAGCAGACTCCCAAGGCGGCTATGTGGCTACACCTTC
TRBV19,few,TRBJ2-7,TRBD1,CACSGQVFGEQYF,TGTGCCTGCTCGGGACAGGTCTTCGGCGAGCAGTACTTC